This is a list of T cell receptor beta chains from one sample in a study of T cell responses to AZD1222 COVID-19 vaccine. The data were produced by immunoSEQ multiplex PCR, yet TCRdb's version contains in-frame clones alone and is incomplete. Of fewer than 120,000 clones listed, 70% to 90% are singletons. The sequencing here drew on peripheral blood, taken on day 0 of AZD1222 vaccination. The receptors were gathered from an adult in good health. Each CDR3 is given with its conserved first and last residue. The order of the fields is V gene, D gene, clone size, J gene, CDR3 protein, CDR3 DNA. A D gene is named only where the DNA matches it firmly. Size tells how often a clone was seen (once, few, many) or the class of an expanded clone, and some rows leave it out.

V gene: TRBV2
D gene: TRBD2
clone size: .
J gene: TRBJ2-2
CDR3 protein: CASSELAGGTGELFF
CDR3 DNA: TGTGCCAGCAGTGAGTTAGCGGGAGGCACCGGGGAGCTGTTTTTT

V gene: TRBV5-4
D gene: TRBD2
clone size: once
J gene: TRBJ2-7
CDR3 protein: CASSFGLEGYEQYF
CDR3 DNA: TGTGCCAGCAGCTTCGGACTAGAGGGGTACGAGCAGTACTTC

V gene: TRBV15
D gene: .
clone size: .
J gene: TRBJ2-1
CDR3 protein: CATSRAGGLVNEQFF
CDR3 DNA: TGTGCCACCAGCAGAGCCGGGGGACTCGTCAATGAGCAGTTCTTC

V gene: TRBV6-5
D gene: .
clone size: .
J gene: TRBJ1-1
CDR3 protein: CASRPGRMNTEAFF
CDR3 DNA: TGTGCCAGCAGACCCGGACGGATGAACACTGAAGCTTTCTTT

V gene: TRBV7-8
D gene: .
clone size: .
J gene: TRBJ1-1
CDR3 protein: CASSFPGPRLTEAFF
CDR3 DNA: TGTGCCAGCAGCTTCCCGGGACCCCGATTGACTGAAGCTTTCTTT

V gene: TRBV28
D gene: TRBD1
clone size: .
J gene: TRBJ1-1
CDR3 protein: CASSLTGGYAEAFF
CDR3 DNA: TGTGCCAGCAGTTTAACAGGGGGCTACGCTGAAGCTTTCTTT

V gene: TRBV7-9
D gene: .
clone size: .
J gene: TRBJ1-6
CDR3 protein: CASSLIEYNSPLHF
CDR3 DNA: TGTGCCAGCAGCTTAATAGAGTATAATTCACCCCTCCACTTT

V gene: TRBV3-1/TRBV3-2
D gene: .
clone size: .
J gene: TRBJ2-7
CDR3 protein: CASSPRRDGTYEQYF
CDR3 DNA: TGTGCCAGCAGCCCTCGCAGGGACGGTACCTACGAGCAGTACTTC

V gene: TRBV2
D gene: .
clone size: .
J gene: TRBJ2-1
CDR3 protein: CASKVETHYNEQFF
CDR3 DNA: TGTGCCAGCAAGGTGGAGACCCATTACAATGAGCAGTTCTTC

V gene: TRBV7-9
D gene: .
clone size: .
J gene: TRBJ1-3
CDR3 protein: CASSLMARGSGNTIYF
CDR3 DNA: TGTGCCAGCAGCTTAATGGCCAGGGGCTCTGGAAACACCATATATTTT

V gene: TRBV29-1
D gene: .
clone size: .
J gene: TRBJ1-2
CDR3 protein: CSVEEPRAVINYGYTF
CDR3 DNA: TGCAGCGTTGAAGAGCCCCGGGCAGTTATAAACTATGGCTACACCTTC

V gene: TRBV28
D gene: TRBD1
clone size: .
J gene: TRBJ1-2
CDR3 protein: CASRVTGSSDGYTF
CDR3 DNA: TGTGCCAGCAGGGTGACAGGGAGTAGCGATGGCTACACCTTC

V gene: TRBV7-2
D gene: .
clone size: .
J gene: TRBJ2-2
CDR3 protein: CASSLRQVNTGELFF
CDR3 DNA: TGTGCCAGCAGCTTACGGCAGGTTAACACCGGGGAGCTGTTTTTT

V gene: TRBV19
D gene: .
clone size: .
J gene: TRBJ1-5
CDR3 protein: CASSPQGMGNQPQHF
CDR3 DNA: TGTGCCAGTAGTCCGCAGGGCATGGGCAATCAGCCCCAGCATTTT

V gene: TRBV5-1
D gene: TRBD1
clone size: .
J gene: TRBJ1-2
CDR3 protein: CASSLEGQAPYGYTF
CDR3 DNA: TGCGCCAGCAGCTTGGAGGGACAGGCCCCCTATGGCTACACCTTC

V gene: TRBV7-3
D gene: .
clone size: .
J gene: TRBJ1-1
CDR3 protein: CASSLLVGPNTEAFF
CDR3 DNA: TGTGCCAGCAGCTTACTGGTGGGGCCGAACACTGAAGCTTTCTTT

V gene: TRBV28
D gene: .
clone size: .
J gene: TRBJ1-2
CDR3 protein: CASRGRGTLNYGYTF
CDR3 DNA: TGTGCCAGCAGGGGCCGGGGGACCCTCAACTATGGCTACACCTTC

V gene: TRBV24-1
D gene: .
clone size: .
J gene: TRBJ2-1
CDR3 protein: CATRRDSAEQFF
CDR3 DNA: TGTGCCACCAGGCGGGACTCCGCTGAGCAGTTCTTC

V gene: TRBV11-2
D gene: TRBD1
clone size: .
J gene: TRBJ1-4
CDR3 protein: CASSLGGQGKLFF
CDR3 DNA: TGTGCCAGCAGCTTAGGGGGACAGGGAAAACTGTTTTTT

V gene: TRBV5-1
D gene: .
clone size: .
J gene: TRBJ2-3
CDR3 protein: CASSSQGGSPRFTDTQYF
CDR3 DNA: TGCGCCAGCAGCTCTCAGGGGGGGAGCCCTCGCTTCACAGATACGCAGTATTTT

V gene: TRBV11-2
D gene: TRBD1
clone size: .
J gene: TRBJ1-2
CDR3 protein: CASSGQGSNYGYTF
CDR3 DNA: TGTGCCAGCAGCGGACAGGGGTCGAACTATGGCTACACCTTC

V gene: TRBV28
D gene: .
clone size: .
J gene: TRBJ1-2
CDR3 protein: CASSLLQGGGYTF
CDR3 DNA: TGTGCCAGCAGTCTCCTTCAGGGTGGTGGCTACACCTTC

V gene: TRBV18
D gene: .
clone size: .
J gene: TRBJ1-2
CDR3 protein: CASSPRLRNNYGYTF
CDR3 DNA: TGTGCCAGCTCACCACGTTTGAGAAATAACTATGGCTACACCTTC

V gene: TRBV11-2
D gene: .
clone size: few
J gene: TRBJ1-1
CDR3 protein: CASSLVKEGEAFF
CDR3 DNA: TGTGCCAGCAGCTTAGTTAAGGAAGGTGAAGCTTTCTTT

V gene: TRBV29-1
D gene: TRBD2
clone size: .
J gene: TRBJ2-7
CDR3 protein: CSVEGTSGVYEQYF
CDR3 DNA: TGCAGCGTGGAAGGGACTAGCGGGGTCTACGAGCAGTACTTC

V gene: TRBV10-3
D gene: .
clone size: few
J gene: TRBJ1-3
CDR3 protein: CAISGRQGYGNTIYF
CDR3 DNA: TGTGCCATCAGTGGACGACAAGGGTATGGAAACACCATATATTTT

V gene: TRBV28
D gene: TRBD1
clone size: .
J gene: TRBJ1-5
CDR3 protein: CASSRTGVSNQPQHF
CDR3 DNA: TGTGCCAGCAGCCGAACAGGGGTTAGCAATCAGCCCCAGCATTTT

V gene: TRBV9
D gene: TRBD2
clone size: .
J gene: TRBJ2-3
CDR3 protein: CASTLLAGSTDTQYF
CDR3 DNA: TGTGCCAGCACCCTTCTAGCGGGTAGCACAGATACGCAGTATTTT

V gene: TRBV2
D gene: .
clone size: .
J gene: TRBJ1-6
CDR3 protein: CASSESLQGTGSPLHF
CDR3 DNA: TGTGCCAGCAGTGAATCCCTACAGGGTACCGGTTCACCCCTCCACTTT

V gene: TRBV7-3
D gene: .
clone size: .
J gene: TRBJ1-1
CDR3 protein: CASSLLGVPNTEAFF
CDR3 DNA: TGTGCCAGCAGCTTATTGGGAGTCCCGAACACTGAAGCTTTCTTT

V gene: TRBV7-7
D gene: .
clone size: .
J gene: TRBJ2-2
CDR3 protein: CASSLNADSSGELFF
CDR3 DNA: TGTGCTAGCAGCTTAAATGCGGACTCCTCGGGGGAGCTGTTTTTT

V gene: TRBV5-1
D gene: .
clone size: .
J gene: TRBJ2-1
CDR3 protein: CASSLTGRNYNEQFF
CDR3 DNA: TGCGCCAGCAGCTTGACGGGGCGGAATTACAATGAGCAGTTCTTC

V gene: TRBV20-1
D gene: .
clone size: .
J gene: TRBJ2-3
CDR3 protein: CSAESTPSQYF
CDR3 DNA: TGCAGTGCTGAATCTACCCCTTCCCAGTATTTT

V gene: TRBV5-1
D gene: TRBD1
clone size: .
J gene: TRBJ2-4
CDR3 protein: CASSAGQVGKKNIQYF
CDR3 DNA: TGCGCCAGCAGCGCGGGACAGGTAGGGAAGAAAAACATTCAGTACTTC

V gene: TRBV6-1
D gene: .
clone size: .
J gene: TRBJ1-5
CDR3 protein: CASSENGGLGNQPQHF
CDR3 DNA: TGTGCCAGCAGTGAAAACGGGGGGCTTGGCAATCAGCCCCAGCATTTT

V gene: TRBV19
D gene: TRBD2
clone size: .
J gene: TRBJ2-7
CDR3 protein: CASSIGEASGATSYEQYF
CDR3 DNA: TGTGCCAGTAGTATTGGGGAGGCTAGCGGGGCCACCTCCTACGAGCAGTACTTC

V gene: TRBV5-1
D gene: TRBD1
clone size: .
J gene: TRBJ1-2
CDR3 protein: CASSLGDRLFDYGYTF
CDR3 DNA: TGCGCCAGCAGCTTGGGGGACAGACTTTTTGACTATGGCTACACCTTC

V gene: TRBV5-5
D gene: .
clone size: .
J gene: TRBJ1-4
CDR3 protein: CASSMDTSFEKLFF
CDR3 DNA: TGTGCCAGCAGCATGGACACATCCTTTGAAAAACTGTTTTTT

V gene: TRBV7-2
D gene: .
clone size: .
J gene: TRBJ2-7
CDR3 protein: CASSLAGTYEQYF
CDR3 DNA: TGTGCCAGCAGCTTAGCTGGAACCTACGAGCAGTACTTC

V gene: TRBV6-5
D gene: .
clone size: .
J gene: TRBJ1-2
CDR3 protein: CASSYRRGFTNYGYTF
CDR3 DNA: TGTGCCAGCAGTTACAGGAGGGGCTTTACTAACTATGGCTACACCTTC

V gene: TRBV28
D gene: TRBD1
clone size: .
J gene: TRBJ1-1
CDR3 protein: CASSWDRINTEAFF
CDR3 DNA: TGTGCCAGCAGTTGGGACAGGATTAACACTGAAGCTTTCTTT

V gene: TRBV25-1
D gene: .
clone size: .
J gene: TRBJ1-3
CDR3 protein: CASSEWGESGNTIYF
CDR3 DNA: TGTGCCAGCAGTGAATGGGGGGAATCTGGAAACACCATATATTTT

V gene: TRBV30
D gene: TRBD1
clone size: .
J gene: TRBJ1-2
CDR3 protein: CAWSPGQGLYGYTF
CDR3 DNA: TGTGCCTGGAGTCCCGGACAGGGCCTTTATGGCTACACCTTC